The next 30 T cell receptor beta chains were all read from a single sample in a study of T cell responses to AZD1222 COVID-19 vaccine. Some clones are missing from TCRdb's copy, which holds only in-frame ones; the method was immunoSEQ multiplex PCR. The data hold about 140,000 clones, with more than 85% observed a single time. This material consisted of peripheral blood, taken on day 0 of AZD1222 vaccination. These receptors all stem from an adult in good health.

V usage is TRBV24-1 and J usage is TRBJ2-7; TRBD1 matches at 7 bases. The CDR3 spans 15 residues. Germline lookup yields CDR1 KGHDR and CDR2 SFDVKD. After removal of 1 base from V and 6 bases from J, the junction contained 8 bases not matched to a gene. The CDR3 coding sequence is TGTGCCACCAGTGATTTCGCAGGGGGTCCCTCCGAGCAGTACTTC. It is translated as CATSDFAGGPSEQYF.

This chain links TRBV27 with TRBJ1-2; 9 bases line up with TRBD1. V shed 2 bases and J 8 bases; nucleotides not matched to a gene: 6. The germline V gene encodes CDR1 MNHEY and CDR2 SMNVEV (reference sequence). This CDR3 region has 14 residues. CDR3 in DNA: TGTGCCAGCAGTTTACGGACAGGGGCTCCGGGCTACACCTTC. Protein product: CASSLRTGAPGYTF.

A single count supports this clone. This chain uses TRBV19 with TRBJ1-1; no definite D call. The CDR3 runs 13 residues. Germline CDR1 and CDR2: LNHDA and SQIVND (reference sequence). V lost 3 bases to trimming and J lost 3 bases, with 8 bases between them. This chain's CDR3 is CASSIYTYTEAFF. The CDR3 DNA follows: TGTGCCAGTAGTATCTACACATACACTGAAGCTTTCTTT.

This chain joins TRBV7-9 and TRBJ1-2, with D unresolved. The V gene lost 1 base and the J gene lost 0 bases, with 21 bases spanning the gap. Looked up from germline, CDR1 is SEHNR and CDR2 is FQNEAQ (reference sequence). CDR3 length: 19 amino acids. CDR3 DNA sequence: TGTGCCAGCAGCTTAGTGGGCAGCGAAGGCTCACGAGCTAACTATGGCTACACCTTC. Translation gives CASSLVGSEGSRANYGYTF.

A single count supports this clone. V is TRBV7-2 and J is TRBJ2-5; no clear D gene. This CDR3 region has 15 residues. Germline-derived CDR1 and CDR2 are SGHTA and FQGNSA. V was cut by 5 bases and J by 2 bases, with 15 bases left in between. In DNA, the CDR3 is TGTGCCAGCAGCCCGTATGGTCTACCGCAAGAGACCCAGTACTTC. Translation: CASSPYGLPQETQYF.

J is TRBJ1-5 and V is TRBV27; D is possibly TRBD1 (5 bases). The V and J ends lost 4 bases and 4 bases respectively, with 14 bases between them. Germline assignment: CDR1 MNHEY and CDR2 SMNVEV (reference sequence). The CDR3 covers 15 residues. The CDR3 reads CASSSMGLPNQPQHF. The CDR3 DNA is TGTGCCAGCAGTTCTATGGGACTCCCTAATCAGCCCCAGCATTTT.

The chain links TRBV5-4 to TRBJ2-7; a possible D gene is TRBD2 (6 bases). The germline V gene has CDR1 SGHNT and CDR2 YYREEE (reference sequence). The CDR3 contains 14 residues. Between the trimmed V and J ends, which lost 6 bases and 3 bases, there was a span of 16 bases. The CDR3: CASTTRGTNYEQYF. In DNA form, the CDR3 reads TGTGCCAGCACCACCCGGGGGACGAACTACGAGCAGTACTTC.

This chain connects TRBV6-6 to TRBJ2-3; a possible D gene is TRBD2 (5 bases). The CDR3 covers 16 residues. The V gene's germline CDR1 is MNHNY and CDR2 SVGAGI (reference sequence). Trimming shortened V by 0 bases and J by 1 base, and 11 bases separated the two germline ends. This chain's CDR3 is CASSYSSGYRTDTQYF. DNA for the CDR3: TGTGCCAGCAGTTACTCGAGCGGATACCGCACAGATACGCAGTATTTT.

V and J are TRBV2 and TRBJ1-3, with TRBD1 matching over 9 bases. The germline gives CDR1 SNHLY, CDR2 FYNNEI. The V segment lost 6 bases and the J segment 4 bases; nucleotides outside the gene matches: 4. The CDR3 has 14 residues. The CDR3 DNA reads TGTGCCAGCAGCACAGGGGGCAGGGGAAACACCATATATTTT. Translation gives CASSTGGRGNTIYF.

The chain links TRBV24-1 to TRBJ2-3, with TRBD2 matching 7 bases. The J segment lost 2 bases and the V segment lost 8 bases, leaving 6 bases of the junction unmatched. Germline assignment: CDR1 KGHDR and CDR2 SFDVKD. The length of the CDR3 is 14 residues. The CDR3 reads CATMGGTNTDTQYF. The CDR3 DNA is TGTGCCACCATGGGGGGGACCAACACAGATACGCAGTATTTT.

A single count supports this clone. The chain employs TRBV10-2 and TRBJ1-6, with TRBD1 identical over 8 bases. CDR3 length: 15 amino acids. Trimming removed 5 bases from V and 9 bases from J; junction bases left unmatched: 9. Germline assignment: CDR1 WSHSY and CDR2 SAAADI. As DNA, the CDR3 is TGCGCCAGCAGTCGGACAGGGTTGGTATCTTCACCCCTCCACTTT. Its translation is CASSRTGLVSSPLHF.

The gene calls are TRBV5-4 and TRBJ2-5; D perhaps matches TRBD2 (5 bases). This CDR3 spans 14 amino acids. The germline V gene has CDR1 SGHNT and CDR2 YYREEE (reference sequence). With 4 bases removed from V and 2 bases from J, the gap between germline ends came to 12 bases. CDR3 loop: CASSQPGTQETQYF. The CDR3 bases are TGTGCCAGCAGCCAGCCGGGAACTCAAGAGACCCAGTACTTC.

V usage is TRBV27 and J usage is TRBJ2-1, with 8 bases fitting TRBD1. The CDR3 extends over 14 amino acids. V gave up 6 bases and J gave up 4 bases; unmatched junction bases: 5. Germline V gene data show CDR1 as MNHEY and CDR2 as SMNVEV (reference sequence). The CDR3 bases are TGTGCCAGCAGATTGACAGGGGAGTACAATGAGCAGTTCTTC. This translates into CASRLTGEYNEQFF.

The chain couples TRBV3-1 (or the pseudogene TRBV3-2) to TRBJ2-2; 7 bases are a match to TRBD2. This CDR3 comprises 15 residues. The V and J ends lost 3 bases and 4 bases, in that order; junction bases with no gene match: 5. The germline CDR1 and CDR2 sequences are LGHDT and YNNKEL (reference sequence). This CDR3 is CASSHLRGGTGELFF. The CDR3 bases are TGTGCCAGCAGCCACCTTCGCGGGGGCACCGGGGAGCTGTTTTTT.

The J gene is TRBJ2-2, the V gene TRBV5-4; D is undetermined. The CDR3 sequence is 13 residues long. V lost 1 base and J lost 1, with 2 bases in between. Germline V gene lookup returns CDR1 SGHNT and CDR2 YYREEE (reference sequence). This CDR3 is CASSLLNTGELFF. CDR3 nucleotides: TGTGCCAGCAGCTTGTTGAACACCGGGGAGCTGTTTTTT. Full variable domain (remainder filled in from reference TRBV5-4 and TRBJ2-2): ETGVTQSPTHLIKTRGQQVTLRCSSQSGHNTVSWYQQALGQGPQFIFQYYREEENGRGNFPPRFSGLQFPNYSSELNVNALELDDSALYLCASSLLNTGELFFGEGSRLTVL.

The chain is built from TRBV24-1 and TRBJ1-5; 9 bases are a match to TRBD1. The CDR3 is made up of 14 amino acids. After removal of 7 bases from V and 6 bases from J, the junction contained 6 bases not matched to a gene. CDR1 and CDR2 from the germline V gene are KGHDR and SFDVKD. The DNA of the CDR3 is TGTGCCACCAGAGGGACAGGGAATAGTCAGCCCCAGCATTTT. Translated: CATRGTGNSQPQHF.

This clone was seen a few times. The chain employs TRBV20-1 and TRBJ2-1; TRBD2 matches at 11 bases. Germline trimming cut 3 bases from V and 3 bases from J; bases unmatched to any gene: 4. The CDR3 sequence is 15 residues long. CDR1 and CDR2 (germline): DFQATT, SNEGSKA (reference sequence). The CDR3 here is CSASPGTSGYNEQFF. The CDR3 DNA sequence: TGCAGTGCTAGTCCCGGGACTAGCGGCTACAATGAGCAGTTCTTC.

Regarding this clone: Germline and junction disagree at one end, which may indicate a read error. This chain links TRBV30 with TRBJ2-3; weak D call: TRBD2 (5 bases). Germline V gene data show CDR1 as GTSNPN and CDR2 as SVGIG (reference sequence). The CDR3 totals 12 residues. This CDR3 is CAGRASTHTQYF. In DNA, the CDR3 is TGTGCCGGACGGGCTAGCACACATACGCAGTATTTT.

The V call is TRBV21-1, the J call TRBJ1-1; TRBD1 is the table's D call and was not checked against the DNA. TRBV21-1 is an annotated pseudogene. There are 13 residues in the CDR3. CDR3 DNA: TGTGCCAGCCTCGCAACGGGACAGACTGAAGCTTTCTTT. Its protein product is CASLATGQTEAFF.

The gene calls are TRBV6-5 and TRBJ1-2, with a possible D match to TRBD1 (5 bases). This CDR3 contains 13 residues. Between the trimmed V and J ends, which lost 6 bases and 4 bases, there was a span of 12 bases. The germline V gene has CDR1 MNHEY and CDR2 SVGAGI. The CDR3 DNA is TGTGCCAGCAGCCGCAGGGAGGGCTATGGCTACACCTTC. It yields the protein CASSRREGYGYTF.

This chain links TRBV6-6 with TRBJ2-7; 8 positions match TRBD1. V trimming: 7 bases; J trimming: 2 bases; junction bases outside the gene matches: 10. This CDR3 has 15 amino acids. Germline V lookup: CDR1 MNHNY, CDR2 SVGAGI (reference sequence). The CDR3 sequence is CASTPTGGLTYEQYF. In DNA, the CDR3 is TGTGCCAGCACCCCAACAGGGGGGCTTACCTACGAGCAGTACTTC.

The J gene is TRBJ2-1, the V gene TRBV10-3, with 8 bases fitting TRBD2. The CDR3 extends over 19 amino acids. The V gene's germline CDR1 is ENHRY and CDR2 SYGVKD. V lost 7 bases and J lost 0; bases outside the gene matches: 17. The CDR3 sequence is CAIMQRRRGETSSYNEQFF. CDR3 DNA: TGTGCCATCATGCAGAGACGGCGGGGGGAAACCAGCTCCTACAATGAGCAGTTCTTC.

This sequence joins TRBV15 and TRBJ2-1; D is uncertain. CDR1 and CDR2 (germline): LNHNV, YYDKDF (reference sequence). The CDR3 has 12 residues. The CDR3 nucleotides are TGTGCTTCCAGTAAGTCCTACAATGAGCAGTTCTTC. Translation gives CASSKSYNEQFF.

The genes are TRBV6-5 and TRBJ1-3; 12 nucleotides line up with TRBD1. Germline CDR1 is MNHEY and CDR2 is SVGAGI. The V segment lost 3 bases and the J segment 4 bases; nucleotides outside the gene matches: 4. CDR3 length: 16 residues. In nucleotides, the CDR3 is TGTGCCAGCAGTTATGGGACAGGGGGCGCGGGAAACACCATATATTTT. Protein product: CASSYGTGGAGNTIYF.

The V gene is TRBV28, the J gene TRBJ1-6; no reliable D call. CDR1 MDHEN and CDR2 SYDVKM come from the germline V gene. This CDR3 comprises 14 residues. V was pared by 11 bases and J by 7 bases, with 18 bases between. The CDR3 coding sequence is TGTGCCGGCTGTGAGTCTTTTGGGAATTCACCCCTCCACTTT. Protein product: CAGCESFGNSPLHF. Combining the CDR3 with reference TRBV28 and TRBJ1-6 gives the whole variable domain DVKVTQSSRYLVKRTGEKVFLECVQDMDHENMFWYRQDPGLGLRLIYFSYDVKMKEKGDIPEGYSVSREKKERFSLILESASTNQTSMYLCAGCESFGNSPLHFGNGTRLTVT.

V and J are TRBV5-1 and TRBJ2-7, with 7 nucleotides matching TRBD2. Looked up from germline, CDR1 is SGHRS and CDR2 is YFSETQ. This CDR3 is built from 13 residues. V shed 1 base and J 3 bases; nucleotides not matched to a gene: 1. The DNA of the CDR3 is TGCGCCAGCAGCTTGTCGGGGGGCTACGAGCAGTACTTC. Residues: CASSLSGGYEQYF.

V gene TRBV18 combines with J gene TRBJ1-5; D gene unclear. Germline CDR1 and CDR2: KGHSH and LQKENI. Trimming shortened V by 4 bases and J by 6 bases, and 13 bases separated the two germline ends. The CDR3 sequence is 14 residues long. The CDR3 nucleotides read TGTGCCAGCTCACTGATCCCGGTCGGTCAGCCCCAGCATTTT. Translated: CASSLIPVGQPQHF.

V and J are TRBV12-5 and TRBJ2-4; the D gene could be TRBD1 or TRBD2 (5 bases each). The V end was cut by 3 bases, the J end by 8 bases, with 14 bases between. Germline V gene lookup returns CDR1 LGHNT and CDR2 FRNRAP. The CDR3 spans 14 residues. CDR3 protein: CASGFYGGSDIQYF. In nucleotides, the CDR3 is TGTGCTAGTGGTTTTTATGGGGGTTCGGACATTCAGTACTTC.

This clone was recorded only once. The rearrangement joins TRBV28 to TRBJ1-2; 7 nucleotides agree with TRBD1. Germline CDR1 and CDR2: MDHEN and SYDVKM. J gave up 6 bases and V 3 bases, and 7 bases lay outside the gene matches. The CDR3 extends over 14 amino acids. Here the CDR3 reads CASSLGGGRDGYTF. The CDR3 coding sequence is TGTGCCAGCAGTTTGGGAGGGGGCAGGGATGGCTACACCTTC.

The CDR3 is CASSQGPGVDTEAFF. CDR3 in DNA: TGTGCCAGCAGCCAAGGGCCGGGGGTGGACACTGAAGCTTTCTTT. The chain carries TRBV14 and TRBJ1-1, with D perhaps TRBD1 (5 bases). Germline V gives CDR1 SGHDN, CDR2 FVKESK. V lost 1 base to trimming and J lost 3 bases, with 12 bases between them. This CDR3 is built from 15 residues.